The rows below give T cell receptor beta chains drawn from one sample of a study of blood T cell repertoires in COVID-19. The protocol was immunoSEQ multiplex PCR, while the TCRdb copy is restricted to in-frame clones and leaves out a portion. This table has roughly 62,000 clones, about 87% appearing once. Sequenced material: peripheral blood. These receptors were taken from a man between 65 and 80 years old with acute or convalescent COVID-19. Both conserved end residues are part of each CDR3. The order of the fields is J gene, D gene, V gene, clone size, CDR3 DNA, CDR3 protein. The D gene is left open where the match is weak. Only some rows state a clone size, as once, few, many or a class for expanded clones.

TRBJ1-4	NA	TRBV19	NA	TGTGCCAGTAGTATACGGGGGTTAGGGAGTGAAAAACTGTTTTTT	CASSIRGLGSEKLFF
TRBJ2-1	NA	TRBV3-1/TRBV3-2	once	TGTGCCAGCAGCCACCTAGCAGCGAAATACTACAATGAGCAGTTCTTC	CASSHLAAKYYNEQFF
TRBJ2-4	TRBD2	TRBV20-1	NA	TGCAGTGCTAGTGTTAGCGGGGTGCTAGCCAAAAACATTCAGTACTTC	CSASVSGVLAKNIQYF
TRBJ2-7	TRBD2	TRBV5-4	NA	TGTGCCAGCAGTGCTGGGACTAGCGGGAACGGCGAGCAGTACTTC	CASSAGTSGNGEQYF
TRBJ2-1	TRBD1	TRBV7-9	NA	TGTGCCAGCAGTCACGGACAGGTTTACAATGAGCAGTTCTTC	CASSHGQVYNEQFF
TRBJ2-5	NA	TRBV7-3	NA	TGTGCCAGCAGCTTAGGGCTTGGGGAGACCCAGTACTTC	CASSLGLGETQYF
TRBJ1-2	NA	TRBV28	NA	TGTGCCAGCACCCAATGGGCTGGCAGGCGAAGCTACACCTTC	CASTQWAGRRSYTF
TRBJ1-1	NA	TRBV11-2	NA	TGTGCCAGCAGCTTAGCTCGCAGGGAAATATCTGAAGCTTTCTTT	CASSLARREISEAFF
TRBJ1-2	TRBD1	TRBV30	NA	TGTGCCTGGACTAACAGGGGAGGTTATGGCTACACCTTC	CAWTNRGGYGYTF
TRBJ2-7	NA	TRBV19	once	TGTGCCAGTAGTATAGTGGGCAGGGCTAACGAGCAGTACTTC	CASSIVGRANEQYF
TRBJ1-5	NA	TRBV2	NA	TGTGCCAGCAGTGGGACAAAGGATCAGCCCCAGCATTTT	CASSGTKDQPQHF
TRBJ1-6	NA	TRBV4-2	NA	TGTGCCAGCAGCCAAAGGACAGATAATTCACCCCTCCACTTT	CASSQRTDNSPLHF
TRBJ2-6	NA	TRBV5-1	NA	TGCGCCAGCAGCTGGACAGGGGCCAACGTCCTGACTTTC	CASSWTGANVLTF
TRBJ2-2	NA	TRBV18	NA	TGTGCCAGCTCTCCCACTCTTGGGCAGACCGGGGAGCTGTTTTTT	CASSPTLGQTGELFF
TRBJ2-7	TRBD1	TRBV24-1	NA	TGTGCCACCAGTAGGACAGGGGGCTACGAGCAGTACTTC	CATSRTGGYEQYF
TRBJ1-1	NA	TRBV19	NA	TGTGCCAGTAGTTTCGAGGAGGTCCGGGAGGTTGGCACTGAAGCTTTCTTT	CASSFEEVREVGTEAFF
TRBJ2-3	NA	TRBV2	NA	TGTGCCAGCAGTTTTTCGCGTGCCACAGATACGCAGTATTTT	CASSFSRATDTQYF
TRBJ1-2	NA	TRBV7-2	NA	TGTGCCAGCAGCTTAGTTCGGGTTGGCTATGGCTACACCTTC	CASSLVRVGYGYTF